This TCR beta chain was retrieved from a study of OX40 agonist ivuxolimab in advanced cancers. The study in broad terms: Ivuxolimab was a fully human IgG2 agonistic monoclonal antibody targeting the costimulatory receptor OX40 (CD134). The paper describes the monotherapy dose-escalation part (N ≈ 51 patients) of the phase I trial of ivuxolimab. Intravenous ivuxolimab was administered to patients every 2 weeks at six dose levels: 0.01, 0.1, 0.3, 1.5, 3 and 10 mg/kg. Of the roughly 52 dose-escalation patients, hepatocellular carcinoma was present in some 19, melanoma in approximately 15, renal cell carcinoma in 9 and head and neck cancer in 9. The point of sequencing TCRbeta in the periphery was to test whether ivuxolimab changed TCR sequence diversity and drove clonal T-cell expansion. Patients were allowed to have had prior anti-PD-1, anti-PD-L1 or anti-CTLA-4 therapy, and around 43% of the dose-escalation patients had been treated with checkpoint inhibitors. In the dose-escalation cohort, more than 80% of patients were male, and the mean age was 60 years with a range of roughly 20 to 79. Partial responses occurred in three dose-escalation patients: two with cutaneous melanoma and one with hepatocellular carcinoma. Paper-wide results and their limitations: Antigen specificity was not determined for the clonally expanded peripheral T cells. At doses from 0.1 to 3.0 mg/kg, clonal expansion was seen in both CD4+ and CD8+ blood T cells between baseline and week 6. Low levels of normalized T-cell clonal expansion were also seen in some nonresponding patients. After ivuxolimab, CD8+ T cells had more expanded clones than CD4+ T cells on average. In partial responders in the 0.1-3.0 mg/kg groups, normalized peripheral clonal expansion was found to be among the lowest, especially among CD8+ T cells.

For sequencing of the TCRbeta CDR3 region, genomic DNA was extracted from the sorted cells. The immunoSEQ Assay was used for sequencing of TCRbeta CDR3 regions. As stored in TCRdb, this immuneACCESS dataset retains in-frame rearrangements with V and J assigned. A fraction of the clones does not appear; measured against another copy, unresolved V genes explain less than half of the discrepancy, and the remainder lacks a known reason. The sample has 100,000 or so clones on record, approximately 95% of them singletons. The ten largest account for 0.18% of the sample. Turning to this clone: This receptor's antigen is unknown. Base qualities were left out, and no much larger clone turns up one base away.

Patients with autoimmune disease history or receiving systemic immunosuppression were excluded from the trial. Peripheral blood for TCR sequencing was collected from all dose cohorts at baseline, on cycle 4 day 1, and on cycle 7 day 1. The samples were taken from a phase I, first-in-human, multicenter, open-label dose-escalation trial of ivuxolimab. Adults with locally advanced or metastatic melanoma, renal cell, hepatocellular, or head and neck squamous cell carcinoma were enrolled in the trial. CD4+ and CD8+ T cells were sorted separately from peripheral blood before TCR sequencing. CDR1 and CDR2 are read off the germline V gene as MNHEY and SVGAGI. Spanning cysteine to phenylalanine, the CDR3 consists of 13 amino acids. The CDR3 DNA has 39 bases and is translated from base 1. V loses 4 bases of germline sequence and J loses 7 bases, and the interval between the two ends is 13 bases.

The sample in question was CD4+ or CD8+ T cells sorted from blood, obtained in a trial of the OX40 agonist ivuxolimab. This chain joins TRBV6-5 to TRBJ1-2; there is no confident call for the D gene. The sequence was obtained from an adult with an advanced solid tumor such as melanoma, head and neck, liver or kidney cancer. The base sequence is TGTGCCAGCAGTTGGGATGGTGAGGGTGGCTACACCTTC. It specifies CASSWDGEGGYTF.